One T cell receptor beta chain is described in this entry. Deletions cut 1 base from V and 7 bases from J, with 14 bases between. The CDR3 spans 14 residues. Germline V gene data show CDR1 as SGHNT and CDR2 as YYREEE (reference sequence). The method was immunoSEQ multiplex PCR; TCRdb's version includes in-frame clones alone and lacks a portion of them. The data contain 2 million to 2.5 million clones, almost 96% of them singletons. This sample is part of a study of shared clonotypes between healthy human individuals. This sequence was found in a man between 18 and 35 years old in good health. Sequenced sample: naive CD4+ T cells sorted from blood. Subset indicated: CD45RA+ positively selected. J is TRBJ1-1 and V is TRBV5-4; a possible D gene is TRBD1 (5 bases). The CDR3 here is CASSLKARDHEAFF. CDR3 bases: TGTGCCAGCAGCTTGAAGGCTAGGGACCATGAAGCTTTCTTT.